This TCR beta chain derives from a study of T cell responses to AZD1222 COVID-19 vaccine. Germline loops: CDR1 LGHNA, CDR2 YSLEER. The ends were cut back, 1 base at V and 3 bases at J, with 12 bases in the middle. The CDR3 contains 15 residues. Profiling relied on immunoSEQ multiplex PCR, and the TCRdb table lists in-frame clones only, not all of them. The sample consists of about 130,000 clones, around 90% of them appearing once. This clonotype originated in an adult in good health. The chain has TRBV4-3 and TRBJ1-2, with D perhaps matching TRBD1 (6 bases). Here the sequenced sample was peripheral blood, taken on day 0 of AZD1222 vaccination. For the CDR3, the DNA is TGCGCCAGCAGCCAAGGTGAAGGGGGATACTATGGCTACACCTTC. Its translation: CASSQGEGGYYGYTF.